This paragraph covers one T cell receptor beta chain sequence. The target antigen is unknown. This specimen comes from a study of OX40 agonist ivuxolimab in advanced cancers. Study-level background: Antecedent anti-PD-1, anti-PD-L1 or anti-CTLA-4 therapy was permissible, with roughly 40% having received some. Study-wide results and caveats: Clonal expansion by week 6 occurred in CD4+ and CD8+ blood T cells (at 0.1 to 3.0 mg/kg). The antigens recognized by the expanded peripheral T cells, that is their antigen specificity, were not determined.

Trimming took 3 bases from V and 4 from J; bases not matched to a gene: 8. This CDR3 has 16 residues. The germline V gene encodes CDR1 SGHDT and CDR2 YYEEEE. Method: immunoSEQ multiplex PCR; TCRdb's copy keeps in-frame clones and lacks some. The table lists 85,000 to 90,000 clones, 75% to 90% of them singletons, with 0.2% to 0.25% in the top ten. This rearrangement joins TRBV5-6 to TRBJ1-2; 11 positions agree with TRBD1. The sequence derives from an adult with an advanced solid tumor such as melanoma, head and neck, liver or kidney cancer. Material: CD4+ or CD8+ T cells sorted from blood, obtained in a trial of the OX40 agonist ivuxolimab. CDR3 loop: CASSSTRGTGGYGYTF. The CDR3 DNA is TGTGCCAGCAGCTCAACCCGGGGGACAGGGGGCTATGGCTACACCTTC.